This record concerns one T cell receptor (beta chain) sequence. Its target is not known. These data come from a study of cytomegalovirus exposure and HLA in healthy donors. Background on the study: Roughly 180 million T cells yielded approximately 110 million unique TCR beta sequences in earlier analysis. General study findings and limits: Association of a missense DCLRE1C variant with TCR beta V- and J-gene trimming was reported in a later analysis. Most TCR sequences were seen very rarely across donors, but some public TCRs occurred in many.

After removal of 5 bases from V and 5 bases from J, the junction contained 9 bases not matched to a gene. CDR1 is SGHNT and CDR2 is YYREEE in the germline V gene (reference sequence). The CDR3 covers 14 residues. PCR used 60 Vbeta primers and 13 Jbeta primers. Repertoires were generated with immunoSEQ multiplex PCR, while TCRdb's copy carries only in-frame clones and drops some. This table holds around 70,000 clones, more than 80% found once. The receptor was isolated from a human donor in good health. Specimen: PBMCs. J is TRBJ1-1 and V is TRBV5-4; 7 nucleotides match TRBD1. CDR3 protein: CASRDTGVRTEAFF. In nucleotides, the CDR3 is TGTGCCAGCAGAGATACAGGGGTACGAACTGAAGCTTTCTTT.